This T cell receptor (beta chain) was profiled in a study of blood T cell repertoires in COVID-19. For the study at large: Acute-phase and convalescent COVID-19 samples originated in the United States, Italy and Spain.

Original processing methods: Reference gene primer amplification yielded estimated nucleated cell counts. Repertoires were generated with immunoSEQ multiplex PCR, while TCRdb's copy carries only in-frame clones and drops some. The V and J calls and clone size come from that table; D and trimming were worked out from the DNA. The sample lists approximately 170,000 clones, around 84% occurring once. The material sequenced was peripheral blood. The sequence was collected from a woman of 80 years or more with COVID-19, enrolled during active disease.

The CDR3 region has the DNA TGTGCCAGCAGCTTAAGGGGGAGGGCCGGAGGGATCGAGGCCCAGTACTTC. It translates to CASSLRGRAGGIEAQYF. The chain couples TRBV7-2 to TRBJ2-5; TRBD2 is a possible D gene (7 bases). V lost 2 bases, J lost 9 bases, and 25 bases lay in between. The length of the CDR3 is 17 residues. The germline gives CDR1 SGHTA, CDR2 FQGNSA.